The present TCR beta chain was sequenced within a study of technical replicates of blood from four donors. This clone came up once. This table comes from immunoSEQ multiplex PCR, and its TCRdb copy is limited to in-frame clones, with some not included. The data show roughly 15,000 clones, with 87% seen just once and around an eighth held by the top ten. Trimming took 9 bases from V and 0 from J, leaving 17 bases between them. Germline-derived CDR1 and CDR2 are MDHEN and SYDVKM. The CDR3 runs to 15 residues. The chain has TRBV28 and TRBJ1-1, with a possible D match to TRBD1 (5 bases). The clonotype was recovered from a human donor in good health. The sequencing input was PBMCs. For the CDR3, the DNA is TGTGCCAGTATAGGGACTCCCTTATTGAACACTGAAGCTTTCTTT. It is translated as CASIGTPLLNTEAFF.